The 25 T cell receptor beta chains given below trace back to one sample, sequenced in a study of blood T cell repertoires in COVID-19. Clones were read by immunoSEQ multiplex PCR, and TCRdb kept only the in-frame ones, dropping some. The table records about 94,000 clones, around 87% of them present only once. What was sequenced was peripheral blood. All receptors derive from a human donor with acute or convalescent COVID-19. The donor label of this sample is uncertain.

The V and J genes are TRBV9 and TRBJ2-2, with a possible D match to TRBD2 (6 bases). CDR1 is SGDLS and CDR2 is YYNGEE in the germline V gene. This CDR3 contains 15 residues. V lost 0 bases, J lost 5 bases, and 11 bases lay in between. The CDR3 region has the DNA TGTGCCAGCAGCGTAGCCGGCGCGGGGACCGGGGAGCTGTTTTTT. It specifies CASSVAGAGTGELFF. Full variable domain (remainder filled in from reference TRBV9 and TRBJ2-2): DSGVTQTPKHLITATGQRVTLRCSPRSGDLSVYWYQQSLDQGLQFLIQYYNGEERAKGNILERFSAQQFPDLHSELNLSSLELGDSALYFCASSVAGAGTGELFFGEGSRLTVL.

The rearrangement joins TRBV5-4 to TRBJ2-5, with a tentative D call TRBD2 (6 bases). Between the trimmed V and J ends, which lost 0 bases and 4 bases, there was a span of 13 bases. The V gene's germline CDR1 is SGHNT and CDR2 YYREEE (reference sequence). CDR3 size: 15 residues. CDR3 sequence reads: CASSLVASAGETQYF. DNA of the CDR3: TGTGCCAGCAGCTTGGTAGCTAGCGCCGGAGAGACCCAGTACTTC. The whole variable domain, remainder taken from reference TRBV5-4 and TRBJ2-5, is ETGVTQSPTHLIKTRGQQVTLRCSSQSGHNTVSWYQQALGQGPQFIFQYYREEENGRGNFPPRFSGLQFPNYSSELNVNALELDDSALYLCASSLVASAGETQYFGPGTRLLVL.

This clone occurred once. The rearrangement uses TRBV3-1 (or the pseudogene TRBV3-2) and TRBJ2-1; 14 nucleotides align to TRBD2. Germline V gene data show CDR1 as LGHDT and CDR2 as YNNKEL (reference sequence). CDR3 size: 16 residues. V lost 4 bases and J lost 10; bases outside the gene matches: 9. Written as DNA, the CDR3 is TGTGCCAGCAGCCGAAGGACTAGCGGGGGGACGGGGGAGCAGTTCTTC. As protein: CASSRRTSGGTGEQFF.

The chain combines TRBV6-6 with TRBJ1-6; D uncertain. CDR1 MNHNY and CDR2 SVGAGI come from the germline V gene (reference sequence). The ends were cut back, 4 bases at V and 2 bases at J, with 9 bases in the middle. The CDR3 is 15 amino acids. The CDR3 loop is CASSSFGPYNSPLHF. CDR3 DNA sequence: TGTGCCAGCAGTTCATTTGGGCCCTATAATTCACCCCTCCACTTT.

The chain couples TRBV5-1 to TRBJ1-1, with D perhaps TRBD1 (6 bases). The germline V gene encodes CDR1 SGHRS and CDR2 YFSETQ. The V gene lost 6 bases and the J gene lost 5 bases, with 8 bases spanning the gap. The CDR3 totals 11 residues. This CDR3 reads CASTQGTEAFF. The CDR3 DNA follows: TGCGCCAGCACGCAGGGGACTGAAGCTTTCTTT. Together with reference TRBV5-1 and TRBJ1-1, the CDR3 gives the full variable domain: KAGVTQTPRYLIKTRGQQVTLSCSPISGHRSVSWYQQTPGQGLQFLFEYFSETQRNKGNFPGRFSGRQFSNSRSEMNVSTLELGDSALYLCASTQGTEAFFGQGTRLTVV.

The rearrangement joins TRBV7-2 to TRBJ2-1, with 7 bases fitting TRBD1. The CDR3 has 14 amino acids. The V segment lost 5 bases and the J segment 5 bases; nucleotides outside the gene matches: 6. CDR1 and CDR2 (germline): SGHTA, FQGNSA. In nucleotides, the CDR3 is TGTGCCAGCAGCCGCCGGGACAGTAACAATGAGCAGTTCTTC. It yields the protein CASSRRDSNNEQFF.

For the CDR3, the DNA is TGTGCCAGCAGTTACTCGTCGGGAGGCAGCAATCAGCCCCAGCATTTT. Its translation is CASSYSSGGSNQPQHF. V usage is TRBV6-6 and J usage is TRBJ1-5, with unresolved D. The CDR3 spans 16 residues. CDR1 is MNHNY and CDR2 is SVGAGI in the germline V gene (reference sequence). V was cut by 0 bases and J by 1 base, with 10 bases left in between.

Written as DNA, the CDR3 is TGTGCCAGTAGTATAGTCGGGGGACAGGGCCCCTACGAGCAGTACTTC. Amino acids: CASSIVGGQGPYEQYF. J is TRBJ2-7 and V is TRBV19, with 9 bases fitting TRBD1. The J segment lost 2 bases and the V segment lost 1 base, leaving 6 bases of the junction unmatched. The germline V gene has CDR1 LNHDA and CDR2 SQIVND (reference sequence). CDR3 length: 16 amino acids.

J is TRBJ1-3 and V is TRBV28, with D maybe TRBD1 (5 bases). The CDR3 is made up of 16 amino acids. The germline gives CDR1 MDHEN, CDR2 SYDVKM. V lost 5 bases and J 4 bases, leaving 18 bases between the germline ends. CDR3 loop: CASSLTLQGSGNTIYF. CDR3 sequence (DNA): TGTGCCAGCAGTCTTACCCTTCAGGGTTCCGGAAACACCATATATTTT.

The genes are TRBV7-2 and TRBJ2-7, with 7 bases lining up with TRBD2. V lost 0 bases to trimming and J lost 6 bases; unmatched junction nucleotides: 8. This CDR3 spans 15 amino acids. CDR1 SGHTA and CDR2 FQGNSA come from the germline V gene. The CDR3, as DNA: TGTGCCAGCAGCTTAGCGGGAGGGGAATACTTCGAGCAGTACTTC. Translated: CASSLAGGEYFEQYF.

The chain combines TRBV30 with TRBJ2-5, with 11 bases aligning to TRBD2. This CDR3 has 14 amino acids. V was pared by 1 base and J by 6 bases, with 4 bases of the junction left unmatched. The germline gives CDR1 GTSNPN, CDR2 SVGIG (reference sequence). The CDR3 nucleotides are TGTGCCTGGAGTGGACTAGCGGGGTCAAAGACCCAGTACTTC. Encoded protein: CAWSGLAGSKTQYF.

The chain couples TRBV6-4 to TRBJ1-3; D perhaps matches TRBD1 (5 bases). Germline V CDR1 and CDR2: MRHNA, SNTAGT. The ends were cut back, 10 bases at V and 3 bases at J, with 19 bases in the middle. The CDR3 has 15 amino acids. The CDR3 DNA sequence: TGTGCCACCTCGTATGGCAGGGCGTTTGGAAACACCATATATTTT. It yields the protein CATSYGRAFGNTIYF.

The chain uses TRBV5-1 and TRBJ1-3; TRBD1 agrees at 7 bases. V lost 4 bases, J lost 9 bases, and 10 bases stayed unmatched. The CDR3 consists of 14 residues. Germline values: CDR1 SGHRS, CDR2 YFSETQ. The CDR3 spells CASSAGTDGSTIYF. In DNA form, the CDR3 reads TGCGCCAGCAGCGCAGGGACAGACGGTAGCACCATATATTTT.

The chain couples TRBV30 to TRBJ2-3, with a tentative D call TRBD2 (5 bases). V was cut by 0 bases and J by 5 bases, with 9 bases left in between. The CDR3 consists of 13 residues. Germline V CDR1 and CDR2: GTSNPN, SVGIG (reference sequence). CDR3 coding DNA: TGTGCCTGGAGTGTTCTAGCCCTAGATACGCAGTATTTT. It is translated as CAWSVLALDTQYF. The full variable domain, in which reference TRBV30 and TRBJ2-3 provide the parts outside the CDR3, is SQTIHQWPATLVQPVGSPLSLECTVEGTSNPNLYWYRQAAGRGLQLLFYSVGIGQISSEVPQNLSASRPQDRQFILSSKKLLLSDSGFYLCAWSVLALDTQYFGPGTRLTVL.

This rearrangement joins TRBV11-1 to TRBJ1-6; possibly TRBD1 for D (6 bases). The CDR3 runs 13 residues. Trimming shortened V by 2 bases and J by 12 bases, and 11 bases separated the two germline ends. The V gene's germline CDR1 is SGHAT and CDR2 FQDESV (reference sequence). CDR3 residues: CASSLIQGQPLHF. In DNA form, the CDR3 reads TGTGCCAGCAGCTTAATACAGGGCCAACCCCTCCACTTT.

This chain links TRBV15 with TRBJ2-5, with D unclear. There are 16 residues in the CDR3. The germline gives CDR1 LNHNV, CDR2 YYDKDF (reference sequence). Trimming stripped 0 bases from V and 5 bases from J, with 16 bases between. The CDR3 loop is CATSRDPGADSETQYF. CDR3 sequence (DNA): TGTGCCACCAGCAGAGATCCGGGTGCCGATAGTGAGACCCAGTACTTC. Using reference TRBV15 and TRBJ2-5 for the parts outside the CDR3, the full variable domain is DAMVIQNPRYQVTQFGKPVTLSCSQTLNHNVMYWYQQKSSQAPKLLFHYYDKDFNNEADTPDNFQSRRPNTSFCFLDIRSPGLGDTAMYLCATSRDPGADSETQYFGPGTRLLVL.

This rearrangement joins TRBV29-1 to TRBJ1-1; the D gene is possibly TRBD1 (5 bases). This CDR3 comprises 11 residues. Trimming removed 8 bases at V and 8 bases at J, with 15 bases between. CDR1 is SQVTM, CDR2 ANQGSEA, per germline. The CDR3 loop is CSCGGAGEAFF. In nucleotides, the CDR3 is TGCAGCTGTGGAGGGGCAGGCGAAGCTTTCTTT.

The chain couples TRBV5-1 to TRBJ1-3; no firm D call. CDR3 length: 14 residues. Trimming removed 4 bases at V and 4 bases at J, with 12 bases between. From germline, CDR1 is SGHRS and CDR2 YFSETQ. CDR3 DNA sequence: TGCGCCAGCAGCACAGTGTCGGGGGGAAACACCATATATTTT. It yields the protein CASSTVSGGNTIYF.

The chain links TRBV24-1 to TRBJ2-3; TRBD1 might be the D (5 bases). V was trimmed by 5 bases and J by 11 bases, leaving 19 bases between them. Germline V gene data show CDR1 as KGHDR and CDR2 as SFDVKD. This CDR3 has 14 amino acids. The CDR3 sequence: CATSAQGLVPLQYF. The CDR3 region has the DNA TGTGCCACCAGTGCCCAGGGCCTCGTCCCCCTGCAGTATTTT.

V and J are TRBV19 and TRBJ1-3; a possible D gene is TRBD1 (5 bases). Germline-derived CDR1 and CDR2 are LNHDA and SQIVND (reference sequence). The CDR3 is made up of 15 amino acids. Trimming took off 3 bases at V and 0 bases at J, with 9 bases between the two ends. The CDR3 nucleotides read TGTGCCAGTAGTATTAGACAGATCTCTGGAAACACCATATATTTT. This sequence encodes CASSIRQISGNTIYF.

V and J are TRBV4-2 and TRBJ2-1; 7 bases fit TRBD2. The junction had 8 bases not matched to a gene; V was cut back by 0 bases and J by 12 bases. The CDR3 extends over 14 amino acids. Germline V gives CDR1 LGHNA, CDR2 YNFKEQ. CDR3 protein: CASSQDRGAGLQFF. Written as DNA, the CDR3 is TGTGCCAGCAGCCAAGATCGCGGAGCGGGGTTGCAGTTCTTC.

The V and J genes are TRBV7-3 and TRBJ2-1; D possibly corresponds to TRBD1 (6 bases). This CDR3 has 14 residues. Germline V lookup: CDR1 SGHTA, CDR2 FQGTGA. V was clipped by 5 bases and J by 4 bases, with 12 bases between them. The CDR3 reads CASSPQGGYNEQFF. The CDR3 coding sequence is TGTGCCAGCAGCCCACAGGGCGGGTACAATGAGCAGTTCTTC.

The chain carries TRBV7-6 and TRBJ1-3; tentatively, D is TRBD1 (6 bases). CDR3 length equals 18 residues. The V end lost 1 base, the J end lost 0 bases, and 16 bases lay between the germline ends. The germline CDR1 and CDR2 sequences are SGHVS and FNYEAQ. The CDR3 DNA reads as TGTGCCAGCAGCTTAGTGATGGGGATCAGGGGCTCTGGAAACACCATATATTTT. This translates into CASSLVMGIRGSGNTIYF.

The chain links TRBV5-1 to TRBJ2-7; 8 nucleotides line up with TRBD1. This CDR3 region has 14 residues. Germline values: CDR1 SGHRS, CDR2 YFSETQ. V dropped 6 bases and J dropped 4; count of bases not matched to a gene: 9. CDR3 bases: TGCGCCAGCAAAACCGGGACAGGAAGTTACGAGCAGTACTTC. Encoded protein: CASKTGTGSYEQYF.

The CDR3 loop reads CASRDGTEILYGYTF. CDR3 nucleotides: TGTGCCAGCAGGGATGGGACAGAAATACTCTATGGCTACACCTTC. The chain is built from TRBV5-4 and TRBJ1-2, with TRBD1 matching 7 bases. Germline V gene sequence: CDR1 SGHNT, CDR2 YYREEE (reference sequence). The V segment lost 5 bases and the J segment 4 bases; nucleotides outside the gene matches: 11. The CDR3 sequence is 15 residues long.